The rows below give T cell receptor beta chains drawn from one sample of a study of cytotoxic CD8 clonotypes in ibrutinib-treated CLL. This table comes from immunoSEQ multiplex PCR, and its TCRdb copy is limited to in-frame clones, with some not included. The data show approximately 280,000 clones, approximately 76% seen once. The starting material was PBMCs, obtained at disease progression, from a patient treated with ibrutinib. The receptors were sampled from a human donor with chronic lymphocytic leukemia. Each CDR3 is given with its conserved first and last residue. A D gene is named only where the DNA matches it firmly. Clone size appears in some rows only: once, few, many, or a class for an expanded clone.

d_call j_call v_call clone_size cdr3_aa cdr3_nt
- TRBJ2-5 TRBV9 many CASSALLALPLQETQYF TGTGCCAGCAGCGCCCTTCTTGCCCTTCCCCTTCAAGAGACCCAGTACTTC
- TRBJ1-5 TRBV28 - CASSLFVAGGQPQHF TGTGCCAGCAGTTTATTCGTGGCCGGGGGACAGCCCCAGCATTTT
TRBD1 TRBJ2-3 TRBV7-9 - CASSFRGNTDTQYF TGTGCCAGCAGCTTCAGGGGGAACACAGATACGCAGTATTTT
TRBD2 TRBJ2-5 TRBV19 - CASRGLSGIYQETQYF TGTGCCAGTAGAGGGCTCAGCGGGATCTACCAAGAGACCCAGTACTTC
- TRBJ2-5 TRBV7-2 - CASSLALGGAETQYF TGTGCCAGCAGCTTAGCTCTTGGGGGGGCAGAGACCCAGTACTTC
TRBD2 TRBJ2-7 TRBV5-1 few CASSNGTSGVYEQYF TGCGCCAGCAGCAACGGGACTAGCGGGGTTTACGAGCAGTACTTC
- TRBJ2-7 TRBV11-3 - CASSLVGDDEQYF TGTGCCAGCAGCTTGGTAGGGGACGACGAGCAGTACTTC
TRBD1 TRBJ1-6 TRBV19 few CASSTQTGTQSPLHF TGTGCCAGTAGTACCCAGACAGGGACACAATCACCCCTCCACTTT
TRBD1 TRBJ1-1 TRBV9 - CASSITGGGTEAFF TGTGCCAGCAGCATTACAGGGGGAGGGACTGAAGCTTTCTTT
- TRBJ2-3 TRBV7-9 - CASSFPPGSGSISAQYF TGTGCCAGCAGCTTCCCCCCAGGGTCGGGTTCTATAAGTGCGCAGTATTTT
TRBD2 TRBJ2-5 TRBV10-3 - CAISDLAGGPVETQYF TGTGCCATCAGTGATCTAGCGGGAGGGCCAGTAGAGACCCAGTACTTC
TRBD2 TRBJ2-5 TRBV7-2 few CASSRLAGVPETQYF TGTGCCAGCAGCCGACTAGCGGGAGTCCCAGAGACCCAGTACTTC
- TRBJ1-1 TRBV11-2 - CASSLVGAYTEAFF TGTGCCAGCAGCTTAGTTGGTGCGTACACTGAAGCTTTCTTT
TRBD2 TRBJ2-1 TRBV28 - CASSLLGRTSGSSSYNEQFF TGTGCCAGCAGTTTATTAGGGAGGACTAGCGGGAGTAGTTCCTACAATGAGCAGTTCTTC
- TRBJ2-5 TRBV28 - CASSLPAGGGPNQETQYF TGTGCCAGCAGTTTACCGGCAGGGGGAGGCCCTAATCAAGAGACCCAGTACTTC
- TRBJ2-1 TRBV6-6 once CASTIAVYNEQFF TGTGCCAGCACCATAGCGGTTTACAATGAGCAGTTCTTC
TRBD2 TRBJ2-3 TRBV6-1 - CASSEAQTSGSTDTQYF TGTGCCAGCAGTGAAGCCCAGACTAGCGGGAGCACAGATACGCAGTATTTT
- TRBJ2-2 TRBV14 few CASSLTVLTGELFF TGTGCCAGCAGCCTTACTGTCCTTACCGGGGAGCTGTTTTTT
TRBD2 TRBJ2-7 TRBV4-1 - CASSSGLAGIHEQYF TGCGCCAGCAGCTCAGGACTAGCGGGGATCCACGAGCAGTACTTC
TRBD1 TRBJ2-1 TRBV5-1 - CASSLGQGAYNEQFF TGCGCCAGCAGCTTGGGACAGGGTGCTTACAATGAGCAGTTCTTC
- TRBJ2-5 TRBV11-2 few CASSLGNTYQETQYF TGTGCCAGCAGCTTAGGGAATACGTACCAAGAGACCCAGTACTTC
- TRBJ2-3 TRBV13 - CASTPRGVADTQYF TGTGCCAGCACTCCCAGAGGGGTGGCAGATACGCAGTATTTT
TRBD1 TRBJ2-7 TRBV13 - CASSPRTGTSYEQYF TGTGCCAGCAGCCCTCGGACAGGGACCTCCTACGAGCAGTACTTC
- TRBJ2-1 TRBV7-9 - CASNGRGEGSYNEQFF TGTGCCAGCAATGGGAGAGGAGAGGGTTCCTACAATGAGCAGTTCTTC
TRBD2 TRBJ2-3 TRBV9 - CASSGLAGGTTDTQYF TGTGCCAGCAGCGGACTAGCGGGGGGAACCACAGATACGCAGTATTTT
TRBD1 TRBJ2-7 TRBV18 - CASSLGQATEQYF TGTGCCAGCTCACTGGGACAGGCGACGGAGCAGTACTTC
- TRBJ2-1 TRBV9 - CASSVQGLDDGEQFF TGTGCCAGCAGCGTGCAGGGACTCGACGATGGGGAGCAGTTCTTC
- TRBJ2-7 TRBV25-1 - CASSRGGDYEQYF TGTGCCAGCAGTCGCGGCGGCGACTACGAGCAGTACTTC
- TRBJ1-1 TRBV6-1 - CASSQAGQLNTEAFF TGTGCCAGCAGTCAAGCCGGACAGCTGAACACTGAAGCTTTCTTT
TRBD1 TRBJ1-1 TRBV18 - CASSADRYTEAFF TGTGCCAGCTCAGCGGACAGGTACACTGAAGCTTTCTTT
TRBD1 TRBJ1-5 TRBV5-6 - CASSSGQGASNQPQHF TGTGCCAGCAGCTCGGGACAGGGGGCGAGTAATCAGCCCCAGCATTTT
TRBD2 TRBJ2-7 TRBV5-1 - CASSFLYAGGYYEQYF TGCGCCAGCAGCTTCTTGTACGCGGGAGGGTACTACGAGCAGTACTTC
- TRBJ2-7 TRBV10-3 - CAISEPFRGVYEQYF TGTGCCATCAGTGAGCCGTTTAGAGGGGTCTACGAGCAGTACTTC
- TRBJ1-6 TRBV7-2 - CASSRKNSPLHF TGTGCCAGCAGCCGAAAGAATTCACCCCTCCACTTT
- TRBJ1-2 TRBV10-3 once CASGGPQGRGYTF TGTGCCTCGGGGGGGCCCCAAGGTAGAGGCTACACCTTC
TRBD1 TRBJ1-2 TRBV18 few CASSPPVTGLSGYGYTF TGTGCCAGCTCACCACCGGTGACAGGGTTAAGTGGCTATGGCTACACCTTC
- TRBJ1-2 TRBV4-1 few CASSQARGQNYGYTF TGCGCCAGCAGCCAAGCCCGGGGGCAGAACTATGGCTACACCTTC
- TRBJ2-7 TRBV7-2 - CASSPGAGGYEQYF TGTGCCAGCAGCCCCGGAGCCGGAGGGTACGAGCAGTACTTC
- TRBJ1-1 TRBV5-1 - CASIDGTSNTEAFF TGCGCCAGCATCGATGGTACCTCGAACACTGAAGCTTTCTTT
- TRBJ2-3 TRBV6-5 - CASSWAGLETDTQYF TGTGCCAGCAGTTGGGCAGGGTTAGAAACAGATACGCAGTATTTT
- TRBJ2-1 TRBV6-5 - CASSYVGGTLGEQFF TGTGCCAGCAGTTACGTGGGAGGGACATTAGGTGAGCAGTTCTTC
TRBD2 TRBJ2-7 TRBV7-3 - CASRYRTSGRLSSYEQYF TGTGCCAGCAGGTATCGGACTAGCGGGAGGCTAAGCTCCTACGAGCAGTACTTC
- TRBJ2-7 TRBV5-1 - CASSWGGGDEQYF TGCGCCAGCAGCTGGGGTGGAGGGGACGAGCAGTACTTC
- TRBJ2-7 TRBV5-1 - CASSLVPGPTYEQYF TGCGCCAGCAGCTTGGTCCCAGGTCCTACCTACGAGCAGTACTTC
TRBD1 TRBJ2-3 TRBV7-6 - CASSPQVPGQISTDTQYF TGTGCCAGCAGCCCCCAAGTCCCGGGACAGATAAGCACAGATACGCAGTATTTT
- TRBJ1-4 TRBV5-1 - CASSAEDEKLFF TGCGCCAGCAGCGCAGAAGATGAAAAACTGTTTTTT
TRBD1 TRBJ1-1 TRBV7-9 - CASSGLTGGGTEAFF TGTGCCAGCAGCGGATTGACAGGGGGCGGCACTGAAGCTTTCTTT
TRBD2 TRBJ2-2 TRBV18 - CASSPRAGSNTGELFF TGTGCCAGCTCACCAAGAGCGGGATCGAACACCGGGGAGCTGTTTTTT
- TRBJ2-2 TRBV28 - CASRQQGRAGELFF TGTGCCAGCAGGCAACAGGGGAGGGCCGGGGAGCTGTTTTTT
TRBD1 TRBJ2-7 TRBV10-3 - CAIMGQGSLYEQYF TGTGCCATCATGGGACAGGGGAGCCTCTACGAGCAGTACTTC
- TRBJ2-3 TRBV18 - CASSLRTDTQYF TGTGCCAGCTCACTCCGGACAGATACGCAGTATTTT
TRBD1 TRBJ1-1 TRBV29-1 once CSVNRGTGGTEAFF TGCAGCGTTAATAGAGGGACAGGGGGGACTGAAGCTTTCTTT
- TRBJ2-7 TRBV10-3 - CAISESRSSHYEQYF TGTGCCATCAGTGAGTCGAGGTCCAGCCACTACGAGCAGTACTTC
- TRBJ2-1 TRBV9 once CASSVVVADYNEQFF TGTGCCAGCAGCGTAGTAGTAGCGGACTACAATGAGCAGTTCTTC
- TRBJ1-5 TRBV5-6 once CASSYRGGHQPQHF TGTGCCAGCAGTTACCGGGGGGGACATCAGCCCCAGCATTTT
TRBD2 TRBJ2-5 TRBV9 - CASSVDWRGGETQYF TGTGCCAGCAGCGTAGATTGGCGGGGGGGAGAGACCCAGTACTTC
- TRBJ2-3 TRBV6-4 - CANVTQYF TGTGCCAATGTTACGCAGTATTTT
- TRBJ2-7 TRBV7-9 - CASSPDRLTYEQYF TGTGCCAGCAGCCCCGACCGACTGACCTACGAGCAGTACTTC
- TRBJ1-5 TRBV27 few CASSLGRNQPQHF TGTGCCAGCAGTTTAGGTAGGAACCAGCCCCAGCATTTT